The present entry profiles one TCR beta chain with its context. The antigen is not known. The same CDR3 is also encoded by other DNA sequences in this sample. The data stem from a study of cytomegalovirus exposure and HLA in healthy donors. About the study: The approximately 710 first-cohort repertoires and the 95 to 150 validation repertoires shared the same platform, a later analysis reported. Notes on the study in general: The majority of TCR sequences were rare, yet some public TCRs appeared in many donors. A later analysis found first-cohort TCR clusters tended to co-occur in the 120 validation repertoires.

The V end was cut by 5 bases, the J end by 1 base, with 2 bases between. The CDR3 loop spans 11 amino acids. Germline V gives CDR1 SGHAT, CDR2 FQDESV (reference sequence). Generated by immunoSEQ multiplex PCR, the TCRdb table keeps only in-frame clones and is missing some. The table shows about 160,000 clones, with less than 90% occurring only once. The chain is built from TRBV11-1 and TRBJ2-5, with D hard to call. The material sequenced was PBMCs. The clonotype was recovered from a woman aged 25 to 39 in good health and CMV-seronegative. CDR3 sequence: CASSLQETQYF. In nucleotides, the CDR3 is TGTGCCAGCAGCCTCCAAGAGACCCAGTACTTC.